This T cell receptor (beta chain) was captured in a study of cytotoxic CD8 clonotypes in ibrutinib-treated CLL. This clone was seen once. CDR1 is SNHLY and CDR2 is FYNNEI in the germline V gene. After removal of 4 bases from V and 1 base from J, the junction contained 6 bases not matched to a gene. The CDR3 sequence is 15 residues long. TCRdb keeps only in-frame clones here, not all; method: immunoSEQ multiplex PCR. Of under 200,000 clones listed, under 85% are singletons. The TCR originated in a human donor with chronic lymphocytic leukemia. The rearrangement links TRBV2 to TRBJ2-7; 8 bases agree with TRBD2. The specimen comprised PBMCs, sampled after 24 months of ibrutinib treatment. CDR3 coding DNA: TGTGCCAGCAGTGGATTCGGACTAGCATCCTACGAGCAGTACTTC. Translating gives CASSGFGLASYEQYF. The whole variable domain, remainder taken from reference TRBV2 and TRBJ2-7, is EPEVTQTPSHQVTQMGQEVILRCVPISNHLYFYWYRQILGQKVEFLVSFYNNEISEKSEIFDDQFSVERPDGSNFTLKIRSTKLEDSAMYFCASSGFGLASYEQYFGPGTRLTVT.